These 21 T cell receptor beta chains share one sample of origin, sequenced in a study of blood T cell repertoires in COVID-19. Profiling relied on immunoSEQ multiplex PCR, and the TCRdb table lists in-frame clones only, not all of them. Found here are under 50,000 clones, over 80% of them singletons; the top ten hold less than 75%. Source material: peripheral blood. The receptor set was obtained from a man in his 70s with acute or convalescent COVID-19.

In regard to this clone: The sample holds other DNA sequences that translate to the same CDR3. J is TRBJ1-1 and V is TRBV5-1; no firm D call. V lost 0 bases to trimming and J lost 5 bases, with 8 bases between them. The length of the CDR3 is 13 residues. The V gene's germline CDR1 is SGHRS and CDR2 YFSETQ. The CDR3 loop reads CASSLAGDTEAFF. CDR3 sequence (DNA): TGCGCCAGCAGCTTGGCCGGGGATACTGAAGCTTTCTTT.

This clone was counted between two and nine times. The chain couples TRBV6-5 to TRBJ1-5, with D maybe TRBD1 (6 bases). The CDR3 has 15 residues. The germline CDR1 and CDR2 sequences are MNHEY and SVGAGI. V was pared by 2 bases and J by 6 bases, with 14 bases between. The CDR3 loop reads CASSYHPGVVQPQHF. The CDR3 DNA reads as TGTGCCAGCAGTTACCATCCAGGGGTGGTTCAGCCCCAGCATTTT.

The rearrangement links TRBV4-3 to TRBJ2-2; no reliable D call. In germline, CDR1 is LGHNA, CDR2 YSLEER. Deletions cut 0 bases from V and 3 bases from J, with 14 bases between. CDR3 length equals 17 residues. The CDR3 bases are TGCGCCAGCAGCCAAGAGGCGGCGGTACACTACACCGGGGAGCTGTTTTTT. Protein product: CASSQEAAVHYTGELFF.

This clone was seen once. CDR3 protein: CASSDARGDPPLHF. The CDR3 DNA follows: TGTGCCAGCAGCGATGCCAGGGGTGATCCACCCCTCCACTTT. The rearrangement links TRBV6-5 to TRBJ1-6, with a weak D call TRBD1 (6 bases). CDR3 length: 14 amino acids. V lost 6 bases, J lost 11 bases, and 17 bases lay in between. Germline lookup yields CDR1 MNHEY and CDR2 SVGAGI.

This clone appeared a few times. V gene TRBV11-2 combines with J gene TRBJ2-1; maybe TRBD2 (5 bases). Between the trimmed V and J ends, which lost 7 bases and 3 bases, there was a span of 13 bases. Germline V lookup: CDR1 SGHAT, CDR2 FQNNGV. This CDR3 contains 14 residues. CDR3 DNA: TGTGCCAGCAAGGGAGAAGTGAACTACAATGAGCAGTTCTTC. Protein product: CASKGEVNYNEQFF.

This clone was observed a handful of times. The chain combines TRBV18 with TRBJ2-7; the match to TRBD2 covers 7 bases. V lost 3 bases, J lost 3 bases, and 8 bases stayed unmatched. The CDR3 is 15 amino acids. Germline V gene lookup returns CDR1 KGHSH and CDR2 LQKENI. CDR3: CASSPVPSGFYEQYF. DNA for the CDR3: TGTGCCAGCTCACCGGTACCTAGCGGCTTCTACGAGCAGTACTTC.

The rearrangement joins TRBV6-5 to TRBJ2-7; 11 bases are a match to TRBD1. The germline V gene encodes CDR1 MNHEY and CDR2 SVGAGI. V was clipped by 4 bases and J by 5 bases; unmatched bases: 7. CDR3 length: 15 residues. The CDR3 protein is CASSSPGQGEHEQYF. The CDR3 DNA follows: TGTGCCAGCAGTTCTCCGGGACAGGGGGAACACGAGCAGTACTTC.

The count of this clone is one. The CDR3 reads CASSYSSAQRNYGYTF. CDR3 nucleotides: TGTGCCAGCAGTTACTCCTCCGCTCAACGGAACTATGGCTACACCTTC. This chain links TRBV6-6 with TRBJ1-2; unclear D gene. The germline CDR1 and CDR2 sequences are MNHNY and SVGAGI (reference sequence). The CDR3 is 16 residues long. V shed 0 bases and J shed 2 bases, with 13 bases lying between them.

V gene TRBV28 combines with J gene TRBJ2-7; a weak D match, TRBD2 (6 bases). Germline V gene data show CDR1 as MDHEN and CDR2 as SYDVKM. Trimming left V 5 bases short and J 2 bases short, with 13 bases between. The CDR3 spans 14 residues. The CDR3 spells CASSTPGLTYEQYF. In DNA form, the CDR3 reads TGTGCCAGCAGTACTCCGGGACTGACCTACGAGCAGTACTTC.

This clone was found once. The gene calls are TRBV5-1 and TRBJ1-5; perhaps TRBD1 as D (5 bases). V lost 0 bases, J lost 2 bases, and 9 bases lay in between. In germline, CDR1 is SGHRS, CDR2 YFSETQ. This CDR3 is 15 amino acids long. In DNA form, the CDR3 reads TGCGCCAGCAGCTTGGGGCAGGGTGGCAATCAGCCCCAGCATTTT. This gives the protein CASSLGQGGNQPQHF. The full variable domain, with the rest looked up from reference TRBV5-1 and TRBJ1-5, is KAGVTQTPRYLIKTRGQQVTLSCSPISGHRSVSWYQQTPGQGLQFLFEYFSETQRNKGNFPGRFSGRQFSNSRSEMNVSTLELGDSALYLCASSLGQGGNQPQHFGDGTRLSIL.

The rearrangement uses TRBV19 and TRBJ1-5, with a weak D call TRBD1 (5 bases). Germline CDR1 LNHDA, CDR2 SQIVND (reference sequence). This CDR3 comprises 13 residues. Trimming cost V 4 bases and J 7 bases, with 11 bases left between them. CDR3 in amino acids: CASSTGRSQPQHF. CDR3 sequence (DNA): TGTGCCAGTAGTACAGGGAGGAGCCAGCCCCAGCATTTT.

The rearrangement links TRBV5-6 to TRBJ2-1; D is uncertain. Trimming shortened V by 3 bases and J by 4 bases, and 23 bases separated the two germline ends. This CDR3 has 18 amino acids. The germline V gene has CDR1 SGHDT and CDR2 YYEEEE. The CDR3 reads CASSSSVWATTIYNEQFF. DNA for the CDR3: TGTGCCAGCAGCTCCTCCGTTTGGGCCACAACCATATACAATGAGCAGTTCTTC.

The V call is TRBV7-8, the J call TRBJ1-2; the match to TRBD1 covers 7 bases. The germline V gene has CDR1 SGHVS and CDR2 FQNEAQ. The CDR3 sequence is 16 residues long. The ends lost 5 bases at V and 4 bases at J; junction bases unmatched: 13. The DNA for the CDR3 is TGTGCCAGCAGCCCTAGCGGGACGTGGACAGGCTATGGCTACACCTTC. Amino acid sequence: CASSPSGTWTGYGYTF.

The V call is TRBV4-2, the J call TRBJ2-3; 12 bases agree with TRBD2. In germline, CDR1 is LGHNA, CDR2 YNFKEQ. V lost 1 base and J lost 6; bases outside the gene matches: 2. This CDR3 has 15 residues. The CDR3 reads CASSQGLAGADTQYF. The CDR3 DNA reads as TGTGCCAGCAGCCAAGGACTAGCGGGAGCCGATACGCAGTATTTT.

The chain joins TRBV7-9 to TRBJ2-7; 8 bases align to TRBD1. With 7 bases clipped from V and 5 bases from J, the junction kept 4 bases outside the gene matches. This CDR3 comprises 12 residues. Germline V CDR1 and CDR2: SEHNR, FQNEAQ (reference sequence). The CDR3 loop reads CASTNRGDEQYF. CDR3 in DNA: TGTGCCAGCACTAACAGGGGGGACGAGCAGTACTTC. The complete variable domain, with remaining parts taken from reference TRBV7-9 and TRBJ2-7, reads DTGVSQNPRHKITKRGQNVTFRCDPISEHNRLYWYRQTLGQGPEFLTYFQNEAQLEKSRLLSDRFSAERPKGSFSTLEIQRTEQGDSAMYLCASTNRGDEQYFGPGTRLTVT.

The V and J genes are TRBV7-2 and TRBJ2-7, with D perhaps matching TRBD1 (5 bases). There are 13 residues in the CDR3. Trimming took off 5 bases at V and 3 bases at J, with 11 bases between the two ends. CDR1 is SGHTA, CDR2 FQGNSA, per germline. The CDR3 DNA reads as TGTGCCAGCAGCACCCGACAGCACTACGAGCAGTACTTC. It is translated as CASSTRQHYEQYF.

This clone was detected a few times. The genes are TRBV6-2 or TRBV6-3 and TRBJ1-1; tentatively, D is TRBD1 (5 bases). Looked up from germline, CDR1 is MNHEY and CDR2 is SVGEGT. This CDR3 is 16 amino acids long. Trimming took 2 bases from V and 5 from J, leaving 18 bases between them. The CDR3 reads CASSYPPGGTNTEAFF. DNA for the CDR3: TGTGCCAGCAGTTACCCCCCCGGGGGTACGAATACTGAAGCTTTCTTT.

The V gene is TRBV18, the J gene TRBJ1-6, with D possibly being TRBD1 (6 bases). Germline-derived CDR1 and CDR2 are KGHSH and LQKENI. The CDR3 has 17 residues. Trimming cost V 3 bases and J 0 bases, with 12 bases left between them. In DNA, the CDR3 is TGTGCCAGCTCACCCCGACAGGATAGCTCCTATAATTCACCCCTCCACTTT. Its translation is CASSPRQDSSYNSPLHF.

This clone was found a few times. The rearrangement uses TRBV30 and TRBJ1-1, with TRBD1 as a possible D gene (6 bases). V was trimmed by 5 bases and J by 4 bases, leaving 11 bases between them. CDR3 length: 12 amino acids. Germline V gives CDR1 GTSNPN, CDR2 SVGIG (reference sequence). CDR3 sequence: CAWGRGGTEAFF. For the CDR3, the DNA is TGTGCCTGGGGGAGAGGGGGCACTGAAGCTTTCTTT.

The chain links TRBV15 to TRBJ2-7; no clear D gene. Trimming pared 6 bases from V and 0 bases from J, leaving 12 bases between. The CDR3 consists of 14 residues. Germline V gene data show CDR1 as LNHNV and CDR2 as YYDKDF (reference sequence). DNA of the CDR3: TGTGCCACCAGTCTTGATCCTAGCTCCTACGAGCAGTACTTC. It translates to CATSLDPSSYEQYF.

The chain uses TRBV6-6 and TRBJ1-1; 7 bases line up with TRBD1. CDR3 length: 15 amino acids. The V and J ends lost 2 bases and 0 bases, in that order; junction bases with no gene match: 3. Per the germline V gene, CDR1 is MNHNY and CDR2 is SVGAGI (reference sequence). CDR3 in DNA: TGTGCCAGCAGTTACGAACAGGGGATGAACACTGAAGCTTTCTTT. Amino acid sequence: CASSYEQGMNTEAFF.